These 25 T cell receptor beta chains share one sample of origin, sequenced in a study of cytomegalovirus exposure and HLA in healthy donors (dated by TCRdb to about 2017). The library was produced with the immunoSEQ multiplex PCR assay. A mixture of 60 forward primers for TCR Vbeta segments and 13 reverse primers for TCR Jbeta segments was used in the multiplex PCR. Imported from immuneACCESS, the table was reduced by TCRdb to in-frame sequences with V and J called. These copies leave out some clones; in studies compared against another copy, an unresolved V gene accounts for under half, and the cause of the remainder is not known. The sample table records 150,000 or so clones; approximately 80% of these occur just once. Around 15% of the sample goes to the ten largest clones. Sequenced: PBMCs. The receptor set was obtained from a middle-aged woman in good health and CMV-seronegative.

The rearrangement links TRBV30 to TRBJ2-5; 9 bases match TRBD2. The germline gives CDR1 GTSNPN, CDR2 SVGIG (reference sequence). After removal of 4 bases from V and 4 bases from J, the junction contained 7 bases not matched to a gene. The CDR3 has 14 residues. In DNA form, the CDR3 reads TGTGCCTGGACCCTAGCGGGGACGGGAGAGACCCAGTACTTC. This codes for CAWTLAGTGETQYF.

About this clone itself: One junction end does not reproduce the germline sequence, and a read error may be involved. The rearrangement uses TRBV7-9 and TRBJ1-1; 7 bases agree with TRBD1. The germline gives CDR1 SEHNR, CDR2 FQNEAQ (reference sequence). This CDR3 region has 13 residues. This CDR3 is CSSSLDTGVGAFF. The CDR3 coding sequence is TGTTCCAGCAGCTTAGATACAGGGGTGGGAGCTTTCTTT.

The rearrangement joins TRBV19 to TRBJ2-2, with 8 positions matching TRBD2. Germline assignment: CDR1 LNHDA and CDR2 SQIVND (reference sequence). The CDR3 covers 14 residues. V lost 10 bases, J lost 5 bases, and 9 bases stayed unmatched. The CDR3 region is CATNPTGGTGELFF. CDR3 nucleotides: TGTGCCACCAACCCAACGGGGGGGACCGGGGAGCTGTTTTTT. Full variable domain (missing parts from reference TRBV19 and TRBJ2-2): DGGITQSPKYLFRKEGQNVTLSCEQNLNHDAMYWYRQDPGQGLRLIYYSQIVNDFQKGDIAEGYSVSREKKESFPLTVTSAQKNPTAFYLCATNPTGGTGELFFGEGSRLTVL.

This chain joins TRBV14 and TRBJ1-1; a weak D match, TRBD1 (5 bases). The germline CDR1 and CDR2 sequences are SGHDN and FVKESK. V was clipped by 0 bases and J by 3 bases, with 17 bases between them. The CDR3 is 17 amino acids. CDR3 DNA: TGTGCCAGCAGCCAAGATGGTGGATATTGGGGGGACACTGAAGCTTTCTTT. Translated, it gives CASSQDGGYWGDTEAFF.

The genes are TRBV7-4 and TRBJ2-3; TRBD2 matches at 8 bases. Unmatched junction bases numbered 4, after V lost 1 base and J lost 7 bases. This CDR3 has 14 amino acids. Germline values: CDR1 SGHVT, CDR2 SQSDAQ. The CDR3 region is CASSLGTSPNTQYF. The CDR3 DNA follows: TGTGCCAGCAGCTTAGGGACTAGCCCAAATACGCAGTATTTT.

The chain combines TRBV25-1 with TRBJ2-7; the D is unclear. This CDR3 is built from 12 residues. Deletions cut 4 bases from V and 5 bases from J, with 9 bases between. Germline assignment: CDR1 MGHDK and CDR2 SYGVNS. The chain's CDR3 is CASSANFHEQYF. DNA of the CDR3: TGTGCCAGCAGTGCGAACTTTCACGAGCAGTACTTC.

The rearrangement links TRBV28 to TRBJ2-7, with 10 nucleotides matching TRBD1. CDR1 and CDR2 (germline): MDHEN, SYDVKM. CDR3 length: 13 amino acids. With V trimmed by 7 bases and J by 6 bases, 6 bases remained unmatched. Written as DNA, the CDR3 is TGTGCCAGCACAGACAGGGGGCTTAGCGAGCAGTACTTC. It codes for CASTDRGLSEQYF.

The V and J genes are TRBV25-1 and TRBJ2-1, with 8 positions matching TRBD1. Germline V gene data show CDR1 as MGHDK and CDR2 as SYGVNS. With 4 bases clipped from V and 2 bases from J, the junction kept 4 bases outside the gene matches. CDR3 size: 15 residues. The CDR3 coding sequence is TGTGCCAGCAGTGGTGGGACAGGAGCCTACAATGAGCAGTTCTTC. Protein product: CASSGGTGAYNEQFF.

The chain links TRBV7-2 to TRBJ1-6, with D unclear. Per germline, CDR1 SGHTA and CDR2 FQGNSA. The V end was cut by 11 bases, the J end by 6 bases, with 17 bases between. The CDR3 totals 14 residues. The CDR3 region is CASGGTIANSPLHF. CDR3 coding DNA: TGTGCCTCGGGAGGAACTATAGCTAATTCACCCCTCCACTTT.

The V and J genes are TRBV27 and TRBJ2-5; weak D call: TRBD2 (6 bases). Trimming removed 4 bases from V and 5 bases from J, with 14 bases in between. The CDR3 totals 14 residues. The germline V gene has CDR1 MNHEY and CDR2 SMNVEV (reference sequence). The chain's CDR3 is CASSSNAGSETQYF. CDR3 nucleotide sequence: TGTGCCAGCAGTTCAAACGCGGGGTCCGAGACCCAGTACTTC.

This chain connects TRBV7-2 to TRBJ2-5, with TRBD1 matching over 7 bases. With 6 bases clipped from V and 1 base from J, the junction kept 8 bases outside the gene matches. The CDR3 contains 15 residues. Germline V lookup: CDR1 SGHTA, CDR2 FQGNSA. CDR3 sequence (DNA): TGTGCCAGCAGTTTCCAACAGGGGTCCCAAGAGACCCAGTACTTC. Translating gives CASSFQQGSQETQYF.

This chain links TRBV18 with TRBJ1-1; D ambiguous. V was trimmed by 3 bases and J by 1 base, leaving 9 bases between them. The CDR3 consists of 14 residues. Germline V gene sequence: CDR1 KGHSH, CDR2 LQKENI. The CDR3 DNA reads TGTGCCAGCTCACCGAATGGCAAGAACACTGAAGCTTTCTTT. It codes for CASSPNGKNTEAFF.

The rearrangement joins TRBV2 to TRBJ2-1; 10 positions agree with TRBD2. The germline CDR1 and CDR2 sequences are SNHLY and FYNNEI. J gave up 4 bases and V 6 bases, and 24 bases lay outside the gene matches. The CDR3 consists of 21 residues. The CDR3 DNA follows: TGTGCCAGCAGCGCCCCCGGACTAGAGAGCGGGAGGGAGGTGCGGTACAATGAGCAGTTCTTC. It is translated as CASSAPGLESGREVRYNEQFF.

V gene TRBV27 combines with J gene TRBJ1-1; 7 bases are a match to TRBD1. This CDR3 is built from 14 residues. With V trimmed by 0 bases and J by 6 bases, 4 bases remained unmatched. Germline V gene sequence: CDR1 MNHEY, CDR2 SMNVEV (reference sequence). In nucleotides, the CDR3 is TGTGCCAGCAGTTTATCCGTAACAGGGGCTGAAGCTTTCTTT. Protein product: CASSLSVTGAEAFF.

The count of this clone is one. The chain has TRBV4-3 and TRBJ2-3, with TRBD2 as a possible D gene (6 bases). The CDR3 has 14 amino acids. Germline CDR1 reads LGHNA; CDR2 reads YSLEER. The germline V and J ends were trimmed by 1 base and 4 bases, with 9 bases remaining between them. The CDR3 nucleotides read TGCGCCAGCAGCCAAGGGGACTCGCCAGATACGCAGTATTTT. The encoded protein is CASSQGDSPDTQYF.

The chain recombines TRBV28 with TRBJ2-7; 7 nucleotides agree with TRBD1. Germline V gene lookup returns CDR1 MDHEN and CDR2 SYDVKM. V shed 8 bases and J 5 bases; nucleotides not matched to a gene: 9. The CDR3 sequence is 13 residues long. CDR3 sequence (DNA): TGTGCCAGCCGGCCATCGACAGGGAACGAGCAGTACTTC. It is translated as CASRPSTGNEQYF. The entire variable domain, with the rest obtained from reference TRBV28 and TRBJ2-7, is as follows: DVKVTQSSRYLVKRTGEKVFLECVQDMDHENMFWYRQDPGLGLRLIYFSYDVKMKEKGDIPEGYSVSREKKERFSLILESASTNQTSMYLCASRPSTGNEQYFGPGTRLTVT.

This clone appeared a single time. The J gene is TRBJ2-2, the V gene TRBV5-1, with 11 nucleotides matching TRBD2. V lost 4 bases and J lost 7; bases outside the gene matches: 9. This CDR3 contains 16 residues. Per germline, CDR1 SGHRS and CDR2 YFSETQ. DNA for the CDR3: TGCGCCAGCAGCGTCTATAGCGGGAGGGCCGACGGGGAGCTGTTTTTT. Protein sequence: CASSVYSGRADGELFF.

V and J are TRBV6-5 and TRBJ2-7; 7 nucleotides line up with TRBD1. The length of the CDR3 is 15 residues. Germline CDR1 MNHEY, CDR2 SVGAGI. Trimming took 0 bases from V and 7 from J; bases not matched to a gene: 9. The CDR3 bases are TGTGCCAGCAGTTACTCGAATCAGGGGGTTGGTGAGCAGTACTTC. Translating gives CASSYSNQGVGEQYF.

This chain links TRBV10-1 with TRBJ2-1; 8 bases map to TRBD1. This CDR3 is 16 amino acids long. Trimming at V came to 4 bases and at J to 1 base, leaving 6 bases not matched to a gene. Germline CDR1 WNHNN, CDR2 SYGVQD (reference sequence). CDR3 sequence (DNA): TGCGCCAGCAGTGGGACAGGGAGAACATCCTACAATGAGCAGTTCTTC. It codes for CASSGTGRTSYNEQFF.

This rearrangement joins TRBV6-4 to TRBJ2-7; D is unclear. Trimming shortened V by 1 base and J by 5 bases, and 12 bases separated the two germline ends. Per germline, CDR1 MRHNA and CDR2 SNTAGT. The length of the CDR3 is 14 residues. The CDR3 bases are TGTGCCAGCAGTGACTTCCCTCTTTCGGACGAGCAGTACTTC. This codes for CASSDFPLSDEQYF.

The V call is TRBV2, the J call TRBJ1-1; D ambiguous. Per the germline V gene, CDR1 is SNHLY and CDR2 is FYNNEI. Trimming removed 5 bases at V and 7 bases at J, with 11 bases between. The CDR3 has 12 amino acids. CDR3 sequence reads: CASSTTGVEAFF. In nucleotides, the CDR3 is TGTGCCAGCAGTACTACCGGAGTTGAAGCTTTCTTT.

V gene TRBV11-2 combines with J gene TRBJ2-7; D is uncertain. The CDR3 extends over 16 amino acids. V lost 5 bases and J 2 bases, leaving 19 bases between the germline ends. Looked up from germline, CDR1 is SGHAT and CDR2 is FQNNGV. The CDR3 spells CASSPQISWATYEQYF. The CDR3 DNA is TGTGCCAGCAGCCCCCAAATATCGTGGGCCACCTACGAGCAGTACTTC.

A note on this clone: This specimen includes other DNA sequences encoding the same CDR3. V is TRBV5-1 and J is TRBJ1-1; no definite D call. The ends were cut back, 0 bases at V and 0 bases at J, with 9 bases in the middle. The germline CDR1 and CDR2 sequences are SGHRS and YFSETQ. This CDR3 contains 15 residues. The CDR3, as DNA: TGCGCCAGCAGCTTGGCCCCGGGTGTGAACACTGAAGCTTTCTTT. Protein product: CASSLAPGVNTEAFF.

The rearrangement uses TRBV6-5 and TRBJ2-3; 12 positions match TRBD2. Looked up from germline, CDR1 is MNHEY and CDR2 is SVGAGI. Trimming cost V 4 bases and J 3 bases; bases outside gene matches: 5. The CDR3 totals 16 residues. CDR3 amino acids: CASSSLAGGLTDTQYF. Here the CDR3 DNA reads TGTGCCAGCAGTTCACTAGCGGGAGGTCTGACAGATACGCAGTATTTT.

V is TRBV28 and J is TRBJ2-7, with TRBD1 matching over 7 bases. The CDR3 sequence is 11 residues long. Germline V gene lookup returns CDR1 MDHEN and CDR2 SYDVKM. V trimming: 8 bases; J trimming: 3 bases; junction bases outside the gene matches: 1. CDR3 sequence reads: CASRDSYEQYF. The CDR3 region has the DNA TGTGCCAGCCGGGACAGCTACGAGCAGTACTTC.